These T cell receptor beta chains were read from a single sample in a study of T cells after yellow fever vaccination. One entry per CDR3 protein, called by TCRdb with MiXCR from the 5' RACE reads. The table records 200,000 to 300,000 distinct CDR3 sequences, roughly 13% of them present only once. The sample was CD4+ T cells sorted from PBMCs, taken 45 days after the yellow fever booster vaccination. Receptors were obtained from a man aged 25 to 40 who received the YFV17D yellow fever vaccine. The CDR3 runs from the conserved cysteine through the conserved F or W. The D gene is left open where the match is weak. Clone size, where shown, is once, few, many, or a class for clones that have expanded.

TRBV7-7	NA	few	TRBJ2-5	CASSFEHKQETQYF	TGTGCTAGCAGCTTCGAACACAAACAAGAGACCCAGTACTTC
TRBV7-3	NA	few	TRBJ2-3	CASSLSTNTDTQYF	TGTGCCAGCAGCTTAAGTACTAACACAGATACGCAGTATTTT
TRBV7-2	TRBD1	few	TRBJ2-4	CASSPQTTGPIFSIQYF	TGTGCCAGCAGCCCACAAACGACAGGGCCTATCTTCTCCATTCAGTACTTC
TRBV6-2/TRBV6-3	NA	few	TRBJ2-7	CASSSPPRESYEQYF	TGTGCCAGCAGCTCCCCTCCGAGGGAGAGTTACGAGCAGTACTTC
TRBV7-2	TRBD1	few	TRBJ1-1	CASSKKDRGGTEAFF	TGTGCCAGCAGCAAAAAGGACAGGGGAGGGACTGAAGCTTTCTTT
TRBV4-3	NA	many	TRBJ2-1	CASSSRGSHNEQFF	TGCGCCAGCAGCTCCCGGGGCAGCCACAATGAGCAGTTCTTC
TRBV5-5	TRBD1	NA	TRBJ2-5	CARSTGGQETQYF	TGTGCCAGGAGCACAGGGGGGCAAGAGACCCAGTACTTC
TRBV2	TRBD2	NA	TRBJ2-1	CASSALAGSYNEQFF	TGTGCCAGCAGTGCACTAGCGGGCAGCTACAATGAGCAGTTCTTC
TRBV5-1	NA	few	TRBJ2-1	CASSLERAPYNEQFF	TGCGCCAGCAGCTTGGAGAGGGCGCCCTACAATGAGCAGTTCTTC
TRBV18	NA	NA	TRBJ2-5	CASSPGTYVTQYF	TGTGCCAGCTCACCAGGTACCTATGTGACCCAGTACTTC
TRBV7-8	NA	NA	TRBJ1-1	CASRLGGGTEAFF	TGTGCCAGCAGATTAGGGGGGGGCACTGAAGCTTTCTTT
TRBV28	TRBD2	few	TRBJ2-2	CASSRTSGSVGELFF	TGTGCCAGCAGTCGTACTAGCGGGAGCGTCGGGGAGCTGTTTTTT
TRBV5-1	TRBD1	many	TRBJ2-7	CASSLTGAYEQYF	TGTGCCAGCAGCTTGACAGGGGCCTACGAGCAGTACTTC
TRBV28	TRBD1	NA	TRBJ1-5	CASSSLGQGLQPQHF	TGTGCCAGCAGTTCTCTAGGACAGGGGCTACAGCCCCAGCATTTT
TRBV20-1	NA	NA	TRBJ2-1	CSAISPKPSSYNEQFF	TGCAGTGCCATTTCCCCCAAACCGAGCTCCTACAATGAGCAGTTCTTC
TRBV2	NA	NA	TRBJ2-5	CASSDGIQETQYF	TGTGCCAGCAGTGACGGGATCCAAGAGACCCAGTACTTC
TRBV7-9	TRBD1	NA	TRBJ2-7	CASSPPGQGTYEQYF	TGTGCCAGCAGCCCCCCCGGACAGGGGACCTACGAGCAGTACTTC
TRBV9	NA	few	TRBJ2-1	CASSVGRRGPYNEQFF	TGTGCCAGCAGCGTAGGTCGTCGGGGGCCCTACAATGAGCAGTTCTTC
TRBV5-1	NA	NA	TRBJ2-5	CASSLGLSETQYF	TGCGCCAGCAGCTTGGGATTATCAGAGACCCAGTACTTC
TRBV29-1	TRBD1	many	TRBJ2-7	CSVRPARTGTGDYEQYF	TGCAGCGTCAGACCCGCCCGTACCGGGACAGGGGACTACGAGCAGTACTTC
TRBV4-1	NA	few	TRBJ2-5	CASSLWGTGGQETQYF	TGCGCCAGCAGCCTATGGGGGACGGGTGGACAAGAGACCCAGTACTTC
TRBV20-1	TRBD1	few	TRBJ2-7	CSGMKGASYEQYF	TGCAGTGGAATGAAGGGGGCTTCCTACGAGCAGTACTTC
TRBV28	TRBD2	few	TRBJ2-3	CASSRTAGATDTQYF	TGTGCCAGCAGCCGAACGGCGGGAGCTACAGATACGCAGTATTTT
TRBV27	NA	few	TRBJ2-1	CASSLLRTSSYNEQFF	TGTGCCAGCAGTTTACTCCGGACTTCCTCCTACAATGAGCAGTTCTTC
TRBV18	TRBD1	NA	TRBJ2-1	CASSAGTGGYEQFF	TGTGCCAGCTCAGCCGGGACAGGGGGCTATGAGCAGTTCTTC
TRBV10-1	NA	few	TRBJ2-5	CASSGGTGQETQYF	TGCGCCAGCAGTGGGGGGACCGGGCAAGAGACCCAGTACTTC
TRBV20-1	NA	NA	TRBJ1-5	CSARAGSDRNQPQHF	TGCAGTGCTAGAGCCGGGTCCGACCGAAATCAGCCCCAGCATTTT
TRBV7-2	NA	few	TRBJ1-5	CASSLDRGTQHF	TGTGCCAGCAGCTTAGATAGAGGGACCCAGCATTTT
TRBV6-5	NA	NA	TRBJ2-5	CASSYSEQSGETQYF	TGTGCCAGCAGTTACTCAGAGCAGTCTGGGGAGACCCAGTACTTC
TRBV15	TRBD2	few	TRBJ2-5	CATSRDKLAGVRETQYF	TGTGCCACCAGCAGAGATAAGCTAGCGGGAGTTCGAGAGACCCAGTACTTC
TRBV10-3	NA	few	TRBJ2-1	CAIPFRWSSYNEQFF	TGTGCCATCCCCTTCAGGTGGAGCTCCTACAATGAGCAGTTCTTC
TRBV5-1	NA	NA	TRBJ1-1	CASSLNTVNTEAFF	TGCGCCAGCAGCTTGAATACGGTGAACACTGAAGCTTTCTTT
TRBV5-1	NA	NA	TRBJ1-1	CASSLGGRVGTEAFF	TGCGCCAGCAGCTTGGGGGGCAGGGTAGGCACTGAAGCTTTCTTT
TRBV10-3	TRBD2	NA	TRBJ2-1	CAISELSIAGGYNEQFF	TGTGCCATCAGTGAGTTGTCAATAGCGGGAGGCTACAATGAGCAGTTCTTC
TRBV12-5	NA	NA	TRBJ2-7	CASGLVQGGIYEQYF	TGTGCTAGTGGTTTGGTACAGGGTGGCATCTACGAGCAGTACTTC
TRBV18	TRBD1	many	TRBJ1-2	CASSPPVGTGLNYGYTF	TGTGCCAGCTCACCACCGGTGGGGACAGGGCTTAACTATGGCTACACCTTC
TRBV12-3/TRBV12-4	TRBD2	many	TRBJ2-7	CASSPRGRVQYEQYF	TGTGCCAGCAGTCCGCGCGGGAGAGTTCAATACGAGCAGTACTTC
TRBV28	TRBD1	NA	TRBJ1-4	CAAHRGANEKLFF	TGTGCCGCCCACAGGGGTGCTAATGAAAAACTGTTTTTT
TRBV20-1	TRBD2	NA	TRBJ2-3	CSARAAGGGPDTQYF	TGCAGTGCTAGAGCGGCGGGAGGTGGACCAGATACGCAGTATTTT
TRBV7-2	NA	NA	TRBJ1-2	CASSLLGRDYGYTF	TGTGCCAGCAGCTTATTAGGAAGAGATTATGGCTACACCTTC
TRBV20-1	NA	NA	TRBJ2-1	CSGWFVHEQFF	TGCAGTGGGTGGTTTGTCCATGAGCAGTTCTTC
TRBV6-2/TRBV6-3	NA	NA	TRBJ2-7	CASRTESYEQYF	TGTGCCAGCAGAACAGAGTCCTACGAGCAGTACTTC
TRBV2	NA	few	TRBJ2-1	CASSPGRRNEQFF	TGTGCCAGCAGTCCTGGTAGGCGCAATGAGCAGTTCTTC
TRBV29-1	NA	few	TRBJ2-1	CGSRDRDYNEQFF	TGCGGCTCGAGGGACCGCGACTACAATGAGCAGTTCTTC